The present entry profiles one T cell receptor (beta chain) with its context. The table lists this clone with a few counts. It has no known antigen specificity. One base away there is no much larger clone; base qualities are not given. V and J lose 0 bases and 4 bases, and a span of 13 bases separates them. From a lookup of the germline V gene, CDR1 and CDR2 are MNHEY and SVGEGT. The CDR3 starts with the cysteine, ends with the phenylalanine, and has 16 residues. Only the CDR3 DNA is retained, 48 bases long and in frame from the first base. The data are from a study of blood T cell repertoires in COVID-19 (TCRdb year 2020). Broadly, across the study: Collaborator samples came from the United States, Italy and Spain and covered acute and convalescent phases of COVID-19. The prospective study material was composed of cDNA or gDNA derived from T cells, B-cell-depleted T cells, or PBMCs. Subjects who had been exposed to COVID-19, were actively infected with it, or had recovered from it provided the deeply sampled blood TCRbeta repertoires that made up the dataset. The repertoires were released in a freely available public database meant as a resource for research on the immune response to SARS-CoV-2. The samples were drawn from two sources: the first 160 participants of the ongoing ImmuneRACE study, and 1,200 or so subjects contributed by 6 global collaborators. Sample metadata almost always included a de-identified subject ID, COVID-19 status, age in years and sex. Where available, HLA class I and class II types were obtained from metadata supplied by the sample provider rather than from assay-based typing. What the research found in general, with its limitations: The amount of clinical and demographic metadata varied by source and participant and was provided uncurated.

The collaborating institutions used their own protocols to collect whole blood in K2EDTA tubes. For TCRbeta analysis, collaborators shipped samples in one of three forms: frozen whole blood, isolated PBMCs, or DNA extracted from either of those sample types. TCRbeta CDR3 regions were amplified from genomic DNA by means of the immunoSEQ Assay, a bias-controlled multiplex PCR. The study's own analysis went as follows. The number of nucleated cells in each sample was estimated from the amplification of reference gene primers within the assay. To quantify the absolute abundance of each unique TCRbeta CDR3 rearrangement, sequence reads were collapsed and filtered. For each sample, productive Simpson clonality was calculated by taking the square root of Simpson's diversity index across productive rearrangements. TCRdb re-hosts the immuneACCESS table, in-frame sequences only. Its copies lack some clones; in the studies checked, an unresolved V gene accounts for under half of them, and the cause for the rest is not known. V and J calls and clone size are as listed in that table; D and trimming were resolved from the DNA. The table for this sample lists some 220,000 clones; around three quarters of them were counted only once. The leading ten clones occupy about 7.2% of the sample.

The sequencing sample was made of peripheral blood. Recombination linked TRBV6-2 or TRBV6-3 to TRBJ1-5, and the D gene may be TRBD1, 5 bases matching. The clonotype originates from a woman aged 70-85 years with acute or convalescent COVID-19. CDR3 reads: CASSYSKGSGNQPQHF. In nucleotide form, the sequence is TGTGCCAGCAGTTACTCGAAGGGATCAGGGAATCAGCCCCAGCATTTT.